This T cell receptor beta chain emerged from a study of beta chain features in type 1 diabetes. Study-wide results and limits: VDJ junctions from patients with type 1 diabetes contained fewer insertions and more deletions. Whatever favoring of shorter templates PCR might show would apply equally to patients and controls. Patients' naive, central memory and regulatory TCRB repertoires appeared more alike than those of healthy donors.

This clone was observed many times. As yet, its antigen is unknown. The CDR3 has 16 amino acids. The V and J ends lost 2 bases and 3 bases respectively, with 14 bases between them. Per germline, CDR1 SGHDN and CDR2 FVKESK. All of the isolated RNA was reverse transcribed, so expressed TCRB transcripts were sequenced. Average reads for naive, central memory and regulatory T cell samples were around 4 million. Only in-frame clones appear in the TCRdb table, and some are missing; sequencing was by immunoSEQ multiplex PCR. The sample lists about half a million clones, approximately 30% occurring once. The genes are TRBV14 and TRBJ2-1; D may match TRBD1 or TRBD2 (5 bases each). The sample was naive CD4+ T cells from blood. This clonotype was sampled from a man aged 18 to 30 in good health. CDR3 DNA: TGTGCCAGCAGCCAAACCGGGACGCTGTACTACAATGAGCAGTTCTTC. Protein: CASSQTGTLYYNEQFF.